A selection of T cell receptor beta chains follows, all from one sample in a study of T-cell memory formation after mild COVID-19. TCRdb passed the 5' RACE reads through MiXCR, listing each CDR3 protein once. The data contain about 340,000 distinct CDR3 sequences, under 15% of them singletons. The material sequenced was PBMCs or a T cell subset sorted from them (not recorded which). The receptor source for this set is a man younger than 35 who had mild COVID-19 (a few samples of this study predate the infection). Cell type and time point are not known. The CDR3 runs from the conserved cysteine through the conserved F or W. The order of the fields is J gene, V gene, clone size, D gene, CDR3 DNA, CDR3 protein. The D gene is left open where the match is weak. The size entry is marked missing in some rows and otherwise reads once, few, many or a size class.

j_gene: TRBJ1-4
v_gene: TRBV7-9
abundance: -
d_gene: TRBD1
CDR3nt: TGTGCCAGCAGCTTGGACGGGACAGGGGGCGAAAAACTGTTTTTT
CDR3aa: CASSLDGTGGEKLFF

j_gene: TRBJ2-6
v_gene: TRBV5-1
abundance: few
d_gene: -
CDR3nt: TGCGCCAGCAGCTTGGCGGCTGGGGCCAACGTCCTGACTTTC
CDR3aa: CASSLAAGANVLTF

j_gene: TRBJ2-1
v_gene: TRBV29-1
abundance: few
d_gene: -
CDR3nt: TGCAGCGTTGAAGATCAATCCGGGTACTCCTACAATGAGCAGTTCTTC
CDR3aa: CSVEDQSGYSYNEQFF

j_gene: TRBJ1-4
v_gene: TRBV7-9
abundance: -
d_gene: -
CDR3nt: TGTGCCAGCAGCTTAGCGTTGGCTAATGAAAAACTGTTTTTT
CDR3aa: CASSLALANEKLFF

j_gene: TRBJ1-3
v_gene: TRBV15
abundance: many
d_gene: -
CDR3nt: TGTGCCACCAGTTCCCCAGGGGCTGGAAACACCATATATTTT
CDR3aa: CATSSPGAGNTIYF

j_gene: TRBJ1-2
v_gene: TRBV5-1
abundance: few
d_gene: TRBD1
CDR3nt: TGCGCCAGCAGCTTGGAGGGGACAGGGTTCCTCGGGGATGGCTACACCTTC
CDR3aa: CASSLEGTGFLGDGYTF

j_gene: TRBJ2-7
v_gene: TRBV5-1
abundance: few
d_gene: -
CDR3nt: TGCGCCAGCAGCATATCAGGGGCAACCTCCTACGAGCAGTACTTC
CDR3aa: CASSISGATSYEQYF

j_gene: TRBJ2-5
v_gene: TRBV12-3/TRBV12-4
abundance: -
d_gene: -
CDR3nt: TGTGCCAGCAGTTTGCTACTGAGCAAAGAGACCCAGTACTTC
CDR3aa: CASSLLLSKETQYF

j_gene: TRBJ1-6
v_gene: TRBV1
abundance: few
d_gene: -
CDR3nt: TGCACCAGCAGCCAAGACAGCTCCTATAATTCACCCCTCCACTTT
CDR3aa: CTSSQDSSYNSPLHF

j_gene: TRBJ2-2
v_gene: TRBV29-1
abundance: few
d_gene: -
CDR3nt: TGCAGCACTCGGGACACCGGGGAGCTGTTTTTT
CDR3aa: CSTRDTGELFF

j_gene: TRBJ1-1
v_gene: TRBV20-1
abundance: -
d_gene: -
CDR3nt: TGCAGTGCTAGAGATCCGGGCTGGGACACTGAAGCTTTCTTT
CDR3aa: CSARDPGWDTEAFF

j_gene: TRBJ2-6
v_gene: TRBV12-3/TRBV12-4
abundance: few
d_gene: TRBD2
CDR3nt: TGTGCCAGCAGTTTCGGGGGGACCAACGTCCTGACTTTC
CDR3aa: CASSFGGTNVLTF

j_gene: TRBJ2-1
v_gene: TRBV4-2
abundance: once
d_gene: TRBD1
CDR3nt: TGTGCCACCGCGCGAACAGGGGAATCCTACAATGAGCAGTTCTTC
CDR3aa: CATARTGESYNEQFF

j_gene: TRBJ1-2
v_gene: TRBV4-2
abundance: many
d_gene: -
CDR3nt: TGTGCCAGCAGCCAAGATTCGCCGGGGGACGGCTACACCTTC
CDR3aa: CASSQDSPGDGYTF

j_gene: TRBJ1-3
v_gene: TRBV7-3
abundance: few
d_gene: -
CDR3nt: TGTGCCAGCAGCCTATTTCCAGGAAACACCATATATTTT
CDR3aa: CASSLFPGNTIYF

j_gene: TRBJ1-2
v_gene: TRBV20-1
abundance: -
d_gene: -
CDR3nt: TGCAGTGCGAAGGCCCCGGGACGGAGAACTTTTTTCTATGGCTACACCTTC
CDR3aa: CSAKAPGRRTFFYGYTF

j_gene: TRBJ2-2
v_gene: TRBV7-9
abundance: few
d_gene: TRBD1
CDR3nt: TGTGCCAGCAGCTCGACAGGGTCCGGGGAGCTGTTTTTT
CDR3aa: CASSSTGSGELFF

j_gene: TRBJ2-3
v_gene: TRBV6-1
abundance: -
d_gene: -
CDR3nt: TGTGCCAGCAGTACGGGGGGCCAAGGGGATACGCAGTATTTT
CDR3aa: CASSTGGQGDTQYF

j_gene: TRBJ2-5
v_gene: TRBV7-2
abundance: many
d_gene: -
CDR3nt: TGTGCCAGCAGCCCGAGGGGAGGAGAGACCCAGTACTTC
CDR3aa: CASSPRGGETQYF

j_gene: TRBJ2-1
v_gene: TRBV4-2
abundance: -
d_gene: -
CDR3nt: TGTGCCAGCAGCCAAGCCGGGGGACCGGGGTACAATGAGCAGTTCTTC
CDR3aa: CASSQAGGPGYNEQFF

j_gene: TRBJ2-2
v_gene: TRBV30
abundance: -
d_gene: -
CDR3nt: TGTGCCTGGAGTAGGCCCGGGGAGCTGTTTTTT
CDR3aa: CAWSRPGELFF

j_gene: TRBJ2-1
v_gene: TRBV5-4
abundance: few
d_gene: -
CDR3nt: TGTGCCAGCAGCTCTATCACAGATTACAATGAGCAGTTCTTC
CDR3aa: CASSSITDYNEQFF

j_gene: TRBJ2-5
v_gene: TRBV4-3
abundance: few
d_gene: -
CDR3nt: TGCGCCAGCAGCCAAGATTGGAAAGGGGGGCAAGAGACCCAGTACTTC
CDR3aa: CASSQDWKGGQETQYF

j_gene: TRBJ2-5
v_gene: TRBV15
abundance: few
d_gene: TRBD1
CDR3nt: TGTGCCACCAGCACAGGTGCCTCAGGGGGACGGGAGACCCAGTACTTC
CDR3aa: CATSTGASGGRETQYF

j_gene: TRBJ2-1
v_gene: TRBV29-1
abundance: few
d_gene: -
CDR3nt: TGCAGCGTCGCACCTCCTGACCGACGGAACAATGAGCAGTTCTTC
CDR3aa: CSVAPPDRRNNEQFF

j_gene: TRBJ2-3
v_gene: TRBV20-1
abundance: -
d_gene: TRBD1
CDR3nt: TGCAGTGCCGAGGGGACAGGGAGGACAGATACGCAGTATTTT
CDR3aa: CSAEGTGRTDTQYF

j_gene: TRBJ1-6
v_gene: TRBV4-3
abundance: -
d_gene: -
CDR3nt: TGCGCCAGCAGCCATAATGCGCAGCGTAATTCACCCCTCCACTTT
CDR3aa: CASSHNAQRNSPLHF

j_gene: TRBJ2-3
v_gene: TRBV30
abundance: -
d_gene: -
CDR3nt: TGTGCCTGGAGTGTATCGGCAGATACGCAGTATTTT
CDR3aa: CAWSVSADTQYF

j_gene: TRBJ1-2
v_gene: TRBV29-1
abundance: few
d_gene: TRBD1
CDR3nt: TGCAAAGGACAGGACGTCTATGGCTACACCTTC
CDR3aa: CKGQDVYGYTF

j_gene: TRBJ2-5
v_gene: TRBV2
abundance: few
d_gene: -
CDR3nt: TGTGCCAGCAGAAAGGAAGAAGAGACCCAGTACTTC
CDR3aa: CASRKEEETQYF

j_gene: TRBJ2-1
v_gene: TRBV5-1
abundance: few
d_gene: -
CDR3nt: TGCGCCAGCAGCTTGGGCGAGCTTGGATACAATGAGCAGTTCTTC
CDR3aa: CASSLGELGYNEQFF

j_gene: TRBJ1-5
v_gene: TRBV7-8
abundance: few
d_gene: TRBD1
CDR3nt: TGTGCCAGCAGCCCGGGGACAGATTATCAGCCCCAGCATTTT
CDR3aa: CASSPGTDYQPQHF

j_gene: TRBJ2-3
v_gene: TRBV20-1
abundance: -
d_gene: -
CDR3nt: TGCAGTGCTAGAGAACCAGGGATTGGAGATACGCAGTATTTT
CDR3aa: CSAREPGIGDTQYF

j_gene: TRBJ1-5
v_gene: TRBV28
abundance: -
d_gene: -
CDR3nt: TGTGCCAGCAGTTTATCCCAGGGCCGGAGTCAGCCCCAGCATTTT
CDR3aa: CASSLSQGRSQPQHF

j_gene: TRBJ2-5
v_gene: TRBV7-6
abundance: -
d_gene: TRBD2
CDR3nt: TGTGCCAGCAGCTCACTTAGCGGGCGGACCCAGTACTTC
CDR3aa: CASSSLSGRTQYF

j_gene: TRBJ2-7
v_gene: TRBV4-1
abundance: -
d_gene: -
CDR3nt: TGCGCCAGCAGCCAAGAAAGGGACGGTGGCTCCTACGAGCAGTACTTC
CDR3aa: CASSQERDGGSYEQYF

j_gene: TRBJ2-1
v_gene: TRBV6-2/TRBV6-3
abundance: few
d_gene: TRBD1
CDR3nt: TGTGCCAGCAGTTACTTACCGAGACAGGGGATGTACGAGCAGTTCTTC
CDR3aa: CASSYLPRQGMYEQFF

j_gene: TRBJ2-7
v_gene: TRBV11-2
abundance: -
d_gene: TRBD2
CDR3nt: TGTGCCAGCAGCTTAGATCGGGAGGGTGTGCAGTACTTC
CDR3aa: CASSLDREGVQYF

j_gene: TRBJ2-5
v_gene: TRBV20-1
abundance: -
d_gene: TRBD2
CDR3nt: TGCAGTGCTATGGGGCGGGTAACGGGGGGCCAAGAGACCCAGTACTTC
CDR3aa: CSAMGRVTGGQETQYF

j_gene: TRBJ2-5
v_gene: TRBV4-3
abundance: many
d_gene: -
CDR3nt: TGCGCCAGCAGCCAAGATGTGGGCCTCCAAGAGACCCAGTACTTC
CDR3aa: CASSQDVGLQETQYF

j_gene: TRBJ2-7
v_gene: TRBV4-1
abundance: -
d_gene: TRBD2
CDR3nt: TGCGCCAGCAGCCCGCAACAGGGTAGCGGGGGGGCCTGGCAGTACTTC
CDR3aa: CASSPQQGSGGAWQYF

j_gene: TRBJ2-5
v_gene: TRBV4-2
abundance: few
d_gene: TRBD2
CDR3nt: TGTGCCAGCAGCCAAGCGCTTTCTGCAGGCGGACTAGCGGGGGGATCCTACCAAGAGACCCAGTACTTC
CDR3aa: CASSQALSAGGLAGGSYQETQYF

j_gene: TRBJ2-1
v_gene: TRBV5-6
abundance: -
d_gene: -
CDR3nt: TGTGCCAGCATCATCTTGAGCTCCTACAATGAGCAGTTCTTC
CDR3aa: CASIILSSYNEQFF

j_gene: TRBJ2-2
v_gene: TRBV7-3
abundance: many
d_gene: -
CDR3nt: TGTGCCAGCAGCGTCATAGGAGGGGGGAACACCGGGGAGCTGTTTTTT
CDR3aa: CASSVIGGGNTGELFF

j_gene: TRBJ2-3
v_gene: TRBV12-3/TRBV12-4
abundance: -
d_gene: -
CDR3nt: TGTGCCAGCAGTTTAGGGGGGCGATTGGATACGCAGTATTTT
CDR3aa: CASSLGGRLDTQYF

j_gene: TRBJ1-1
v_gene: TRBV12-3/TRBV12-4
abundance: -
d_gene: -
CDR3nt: TGTGCCAGCAGTTCGCACAGGGTACTGACTGAAGCTTTCTTT
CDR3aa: CASSSHRVLTEAFF

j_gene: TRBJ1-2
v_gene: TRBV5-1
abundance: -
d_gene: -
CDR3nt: TGCGCCAGCAGCTTGGAACCCCGGACAGCCGATGGCTACACCTTC
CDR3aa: CASSLEPRTADGYTF

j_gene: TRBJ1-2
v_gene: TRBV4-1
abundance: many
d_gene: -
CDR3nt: TGCGCCAGCAGCCAAGTAAGGACGGGTTATGGCTACACCTTC
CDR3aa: CASSQVRTGYGYTF

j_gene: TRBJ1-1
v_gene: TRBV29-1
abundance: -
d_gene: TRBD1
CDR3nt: TGCAGCGCCAGGACAGGACCGAACACTGAAGCTTTCTTT
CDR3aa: CSARTGPNTEAFF

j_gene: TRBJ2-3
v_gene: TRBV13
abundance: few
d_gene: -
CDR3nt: TGTGCCAGCAGCTCCAGGAGCCATAGCACAGATACGCAGTATTTT
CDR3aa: CASSSRSHSTDTQYF

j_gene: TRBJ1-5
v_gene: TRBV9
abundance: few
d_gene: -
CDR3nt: TGTGCCAGCAGCGTAGACGGCAATCAGCCCCAGCATTTT
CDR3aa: CASSVDGNQPQHF

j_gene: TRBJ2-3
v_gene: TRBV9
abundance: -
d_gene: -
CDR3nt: TGTGCCAGCAGCGTAGGTTCGAGGGCAGATACGCAGTATTTT
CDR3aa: CASSVGSRADTQYF

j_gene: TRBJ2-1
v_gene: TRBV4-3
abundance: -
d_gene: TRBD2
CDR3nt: TGCGCCAGCAGCCCGTCCCGGGCGGGGGGTTACAATGAGCAGTTCTTC
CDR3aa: CASSPSRAGGYNEQFF

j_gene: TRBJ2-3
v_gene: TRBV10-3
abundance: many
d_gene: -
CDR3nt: TGTGCCATCAGCCCTCCCAACACAGATACGCAGTATTTT
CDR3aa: CAISPPNTDTQYF

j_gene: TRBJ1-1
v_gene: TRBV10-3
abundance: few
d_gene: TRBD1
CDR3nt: TGTGCCATCAGTGATAACAGGGGCACTGAAGCTTTCTTT
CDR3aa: CAISDNRGTEAFF

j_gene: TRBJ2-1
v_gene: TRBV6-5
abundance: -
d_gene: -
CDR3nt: TGTGCCAGCAGTTACAGGACGGTCGGAGGATCCAATGAGCAGTTCTTC
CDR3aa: CASSYRTVGGSNEQFF

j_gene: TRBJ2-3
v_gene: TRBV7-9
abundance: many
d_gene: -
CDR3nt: TGTGCCAGCCACCGGGACCAATACACAGATACGCAGTATTTT
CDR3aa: CASHRDQYTDTQYF

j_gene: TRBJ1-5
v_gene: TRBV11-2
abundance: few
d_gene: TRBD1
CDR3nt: TGTGCCAGCAGCTTCGATGGACAGGGTCTGCCCAATCAGCCCCAGCATTTT
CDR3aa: CASSFDGQGLPNQPQHF

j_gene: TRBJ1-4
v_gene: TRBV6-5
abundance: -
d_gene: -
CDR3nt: TGTGCCAGCAGTCTGACAGGAATTAATGAAAAACTGTTTTTT
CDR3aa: CASSLTGINEKLFF

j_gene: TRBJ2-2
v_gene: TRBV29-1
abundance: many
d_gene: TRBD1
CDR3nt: TGCAGCGTCAGGATACAGGGGACGAACACCGGGGAGCTGTTTTTT
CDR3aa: CSVRIQGTNTGELFF